The table lists the clone carrying this T cell receptor beta chain with a few counts. These data come from a study of T cell responses to AZD1222 COVID-19 vaccine. Profiled with immunoSEQ multiplex PCR; TCRdb holds only in-frame clones, not every one. The sample shows around 140,000 clones, roughly 90% of them seen only once. The germline V gene encodes CDR1 SGHDT and CDR2 YYEEEE. The J segment lost 7 bases and the V segment lost 6 bases, leaving 4 bases of the junction unmatched. This CDR3 has 13 amino acids. This chain links TRBV5-6 with TRBJ2-1, with TRBD1 matching over 10 bases. This TCR came from an adult who received the MenACWY meningococcal vaccine as a control. This specimen consisted of peripheral blood, obtained 28 days after the second dose of the MenACWY control vaccine. The CDR3 nucleotides read TGTGCCAGCAAAAGGGACAGGGGAAATGAGCAGTTCTTC. It is translated as CASKRDRGNEQFF.